The 10 T cell receptor beta chains in this list originate from one sample, sequenced in a study of regulatory T cells in long-lasting Graves disease. iRepertoire HTBI primers and Arm-PCR of CDR3 regions built TCR beta libraries. TCRdb reanalysed the multiplex PCR reads using MiXCR and keeps one entry per CDR3 protein. There are roughly 500,000 distinct CDR3 sequences in the sample; around 20% occur only once, and about 8.3% lies in the top ten. Time point noted: persistent/refractory GD, antithyroid drugs over 5 years with positive TRAb. PBMC RNA served as the TCR library source. The sequencing used peripheral blood mononuclear cells (PBMCs), collected when the disease was refractory, from a patient treated with antithyroid drugs. The receptors here all came from a female donor with Graves disease.

The chain joins TRBV20-1 to TRBJ2-7; possible D gene TRBD2, 5 bases. Trimming stripped 0 bases from V and 4 bases from J, with 10 bases between. CDR3 length equals 13 residues. The V gene's germline CDR1 is DFQATT and CDR2 SNEGSKA (reference sequence). The CDR3 DNA reads TGCAGTGCTAGAGATCTGCGGGCATACGAGCAGTACTTC. Translated, it gives CSARDLRAYEQYF.

This clonotype was seen at least ten times. The genes are TRBV6-5 and TRBJ2-7; 12 bases agree with TRBD2. The CDR3 covers 14 residues. The V segment lost 3 bases and the J segment 7 bases; nucleotides outside the gene matches: 4. Germline loops: CDR1 MNHEY, CDR2 SVGAGI. CDR3 in DNA: TGTGCCAGCAGTTATTCCGGACTAGCGGGAGAGCAGTACTTC. Its protein product is CASSYSGLAGEQYF.

This clonotype has ten or more counts. V usage is TRBV28 and J usage is TRBJ2-2; D unresolved. Germline CDR1 MDHEN, CDR2 SYDVKM. The CDR3 contains 15 residues. Trimming took off 7 bases at V and 5 bases at J, with 17 bases between the two ends. The DNA for the CDR3 is TGTGCCAGCAAGTCGAACCTACTGGAAACCGGGGAGCTGTTTTTT. Protein product: CASKSNLLETGELFF. Using reference TRBV28 and TRBJ2-2 for the parts outside the CDR3, the full variable domain is DVKVTQSSRYLVKRTGEKVFLECVQDMDHENMFWYRQDPGLGLRLIYFSYDVKMKEKGDIPEGYSVSREKKERFSLILESASTNQTSMYLCASKSNLLETGELFFGEGSRLTVL.

In its sample, this clonotype was seen many times. J is TRBJ1-2 and V is TRBV7-2; D call uncertain. The V end was cut by 5 bases, the J end by 10 bases, with 14 bases between. Germline V CDR1 and CDR2: SGHTA, FQGNSA. CDR3 length: 12 amino acids. CDR3 amino acids: CASSPLLRNYTF. The CDR3, as DNA: TGTGCCAGCAGCCCGCTTCTTAGGAACTACACCTTC. Using reference TRBV7-2 and TRBJ1-2 for the parts outside the CDR3, the full variable domain is GAGVSQSPSNKVTEKGKDVELRCDPISGHTALYWYRQSLGQGLEFLIYFQGNSAPDKSGLPSDRFSAERTGGSVSTLTIQRTQQEDSAVYLCASSPLLRNYTFGSGTRLTVV.

This clonotype was seen a handful of times. This chain links TRBV27 with TRBJ2-5; TRBD2 is a possible D gene (5 bases). This CDR3 has 15 residues. Germline V gene sequence: CDR1 MNHEY, CDR2 SMNVEV (reference sequence). V was shortened by 1 base and J by 5 bases, with 14 bases between the two germline ends. The CDR3 DNA is TGTGCCAGCAGTTTATTCGGAGCAGGCGGGGAGACCCAGTACTTC. This encodes CASSLFGAGGETQYF.

There are many counts of this clonotype. This chain links TRBV11-2 with TRBJ2-5; D is ambiguous. The germline V and J ends were trimmed by 4 bases and 7 bases, with 10 bases remaining between them. The CDR3 covers 12 residues. CDR1 is SGHAT and CDR2 is FQNNGV in the germline V gene. As DNA, the CDR3 is TGTGCCAGCAGCTCCACCGCCCCGACCCAGTACTTC. Translated: CASSSTAPTQYF.

This clonotype appeared many times. This chain links TRBV28 with TRBJ1-1; 12 positions match TRBD1. The germline V gene has CDR1 MDHEN and CDR2 SYDVKM. Losses at the gene ends were 5 bases for V and 6 bases for J; bases not matched to a gene: 10. The CDR3 spans 16 residues. CDR3 DNA sequence: TGTGCCAGCAGTCCTAGGGACAGGGGGCTGACTTCTGAAGCTTTCTTT. This translates into CASSPRDRGLTSEAFF.

This clonotype has only a few counts. This rearrangement joins TRBV27 to TRBJ1-2, with 7 bases identical to TRBD1. The V and J ends lost 2 bases and 2 bases, in that order; junction bases with no gene match: 8. Per the germline V gene, CDR1 is MNHEY and CDR2 is SMNVEV (reference sequence). This CDR3 has 16 residues. Here the CDR3 reads CASSLTGANRNYGYTF. The CDR3 DNA is TGTGCCAGCAGTTTAACAGGGGCGAATAGAAACTATGGCTACACCTTC.

This clonotype was found many times. CDR3 nucleotides: TGTGCCAGCACCAGCCCTGTTGAAGCTTTCTTT. This codes for CASTSPVEAFF. This rearrangement joins TRBV12-3 or TRBV12-4 to TRBJ1-1; D gene uncertain. V lost 7 bases to trimming and J lost 7 bases, with 10 bases between them. This CDR3 has 11 residues.

The genes are TRBV29-1 and TRBJ2-7; unclear D gene. The CDR3 extends over 12 amino acids. CDR1 and CDR2 from the germline V gene are SQVTM and ANQGSEA. With 7 bases removed from V and 0 bases from J, the gap between germline ends came to 10 bases. CDR3 nucleotides: TGCAGCGCGGCAGGACCCTCCTACGAGCAGTACTTC. This gives the protein CSAAGPSYEQYF.